The 19 T cell receptor beta chains given below trace back to one sample, sequenced in a study of T cell clonotyping in hematopoietic cell transplantation. Clones were read by immunoSEQ multiplex PCR, and TCRdb kept only the in-frame ones, dropping some. The sample contains approximately 2,000 clones, around nine tenths of which appear only once. The material sequenced was PBMCs, taken at the time of graft-versus-host disease after allogeneic stem cell transplant. The receptor source for this set is a male patient under 35 who had an allogeneic stem cell transplant from a related donor, so the T cells may come from the graft donor. Some clones in this sample may be carry-over from other donors' samples.

This rearrangement joins TRBV6-1 to TRBJ2-7; 7 bases map to TRBD2. The CDR3 totals 14 residues. V trimming: 3 bases; J trimming: 3 bases; junction bases outside the gene matches: 5. Germline V CDR1 and CDR2: MNHNS, SASEGT. The CDR3 DNA reads as TGTGCCAGCAGTGATAGCGGGTGGGGCTACGAGCAGTACTTC. The encoded protein is CASSDSGWGYEQYF.

The V call is TRBV6-5, the J call TRBJ1-5; no definite D call. This CDR3 is built from 14 residues. Per the germline V gene, CDR1 is MNHEY and CDR2 is SVGAGI. Trimming stripped 5 bases from V and 0 bases from J, with 8 bases between. The DNA of the CDR3 is TGTGCCAGCAGTCCGACGGTTAGCAATCAGCCCCAGCATTTT. Protein sequence: CASSPTVSNQPQHF.

This chain's CDR3 is CASSIARGDYYGYTF. The CDR3 DNA reads TGTGCCAGTAGTATTGCCAGGGGCGACTACTATGGCTACACCTTC. This chain uses TRBV19 with TRBJ1-2; possible D gene TRBD1, 6 bases. Germline-derived CDR1 and CDR2 are LNHDA and SQIVND (reference sequence). The V end lost 3 bases, the J end lost 3 bases, and 14 bases lay between the germline ends. This CDR3 contains 15 residues.

The chain employs TRBV27 and TRBJ1-5; D not resolved. This CDR3 spans 15 amino acids. The V gene lost 1 base and the J gene lost 2 bases, with 9 bases spanning the gap. Germline assignment: CDR1 MNHEY and CDR2 SMNVEV (reference sequence). This CDR3 reads CASSLFPEGNQPQHF. In nucleotides, the CDR3 is TGTGCCAGCAGTTTATTTCCAGAGGGCAATCAGCCCCAGCATTTT.

The gene calls are TRBV7-9 and TRBJ2-1; 9 bases align to TRBD2. CDR3 size: 14 residues. V dropped 8 bases and J dropped 6; count of bases not matched to a gene: 8. Germline values: CDR1 SEHNR, CDR2 FQNEAQ (reference sequence). The DNA of the CDR3 is TGTGCCAGCCGAAGCGGGAGGCCGTCCAATGAGCAGTTCTTC. Its translation is CASRSGRPSNEQFF.

This clone was recorded only once. The chain carries TRBV11-3 and TRBJ2-5; D call uncertain. The CDR3 contains 15 residues. V lost 8 bases, J lost 2 bases, and 18 bases lay in between. The germline CDR1 and CDR2 sequences are SGHNT and YENEEA. The CDR3 is CASPLYSGLQETQYF. CDR3 in DNA: TGTGCCAGCCCCCTTTACTCGGGTCTTCAAGAGACCCAGTACTTC. The full variable domain, with the rest looked up from reference TRBV11-3 and TRBJ2-5, is EAGVVQSPRYKIIEKKQPVAFWCNPISGHNTLYWYLQNLGQGPELLIRYENEEAVDDSQLPKDRFSAERLKGVDSTLKIQPAELGDSAVYLCASPLYSGLQETQYFGPGTRLLVL.

This chain links TRBV7-3 with TRBJ2-6, with D tentatively TRBD2 (6 bases). Trimming stripped 3 bases from V and 2 bases from J, with 11 bases between. Germline loops: CDR1 SGHTA, CDR2 FQGTGA. There are 16 residues in the CDR3. The CDR3 is CASSLGPGAGANVLTF. CDR3 coding DNA: TGTGCCAGCAGCTTGGGTCCGGGGGCTGGGGCCAACGTCCTGACTTTC.

The genes are TRBV11-3 and TRBJ2-2; 7 nucleotides align to TRBD1. V lost 3 bases and J lost 2; bases outside the gene matches: 3. The CDR3 length is 15 residues. The germline V gene has CDR1 SGHNT and CDR2 YENEEA. The CDR3 nucleotides are TGTGCCAGCAGCTTTTCAGGGGGTAACACCGGGGAGCTGTTTTTT. It translates to CASSFSGGNTGELFF. Combining the CDR3 with reference TRBV11-3 and TRBJ2-2 gives the whole variable domain EAGVVQSPRYKIIEKKQPVAFWCNPISGHNTLYWYLQNLGQGPELLIRYENEEAVDDSQLPKDRFSAERLKGVDSTLKIQPAELGDSAVYLCASSFSGGNTGELFFGEGSRLTVL.

CDR3 in DNA: TGTGCCAGCAGTGAAGTTGCAGTCTACTATGGCTACACCTTC. Translation: CASSEVAVYYGYTF. The chain joins TRBV6-1 to TRBJ1-2; D unclear. V lost 1 base and J 3 bases, leaving 9 bases between the germline ends. CDR3 length: 14 residues. Per germline, CDR1 MNHNS and CDR2 SASEGT.

J is TRBJ1-1 and V is TRBV2, with D uncertain. Germline V lookup: CDR1 SNHLY, CDR2 FYNNEI. This CDR3 spans 14 amino acids. V shed 4 bases and J shed 2 bases, with 11 bases lying between them. The CDR3 is CASSGLPGNTEAFF. The CDR3 nucleotides are TGTGCCAGCAGTGGCCTTCCAGGAAACACTGAAGCTTTCTTT.

The chain joins TRBV6-5 to TRBJ1-1, with D perhaps TRBD1 (6 bases). Germline-derived CDR1 and CDR2 are MNHEY and SVGAGI. The CDR3 consists of 15 residues. V was pared by 5 bases and J by 2 bases, with 15 bases between. The CDR3 sequence is CASSPPFRGNTEAFF. The CDR3 nucleotides read TGTGCCAGCAGTCCCCCGTTCAGGGGAAACACTGAAGCTTTCTTT.

This clone has just one count. The chain is built from TRBV19 and TRBJ2-5; D is uncertain. V lost 9 bases to trimming and J lost 5 bases, with 10 bases between them. CDR1 is LNHDA, CDR2 SQIVND, per germline (reference sequence). The CDR3 is 11 residues long. This CDR3 reads CASGLSETQYF. The CDR3 bases are TGTGCCAGCGGGTTGTCCGAGACCCAGTACTTC.

The chain carries TRBV5-4 and TRBJ2-3, with 9 bases aligning to TRBD2. This CDR3 spans 16 amino acids. J was trimmed by 0 bases and V by 4 bases; bases with no gene match: 6. Germline-derived CDR1 and CDR2 are SGHNT and YYREEE (reference sequence). CDR3 region: CASSPGLAISTDTQYF. CDR3 DNA: TGTGCCAGCAGCCCCGGACTAGCGATTAGCACAGATACGCAGTATTTT.

The chain carries TRBV30 and TRBJ2-3; tentatively, D is TRBD2 (5 bases). This CDR3 is 12 amino acids long. V shed 5 bases and J shed 14 bases, with 20 bases lying between them. CDR1 and CDR2 (germline): GTSNPN, SVGIG (reference sequence). Here the CDR3 DNA reads TGTGCCTGGGGCGGGCCGGCCATTGGTCCGTATTTT. Its protein is CAWGGPAIGPYF.

V and J are TRBV19 and TRBJ1-5, with 9 bases identical to TRBD1. V dropped 5 bases and J dropped 7; count of bases not matched to a gene: 6. Germline CDR1 reads LNHDA; CDR2 reads SQIVND (reference sequence). CDR3 size: 14 residues. CDR3 sequence reads: CASSEWTGEQPQHF. CDR3 nucleotides: TGTGCCAGTAGTGAATGGACAGGGGAACAGCCCCAGCATTTT.

The rearrangement links TRBV7-2 to TRBJ2-7; D unresolved. V was pared by 1 base and J by 1 base, with 11 bases between. Germline CDR1 is SGHTA and CDR2 is FQGNSA. The CDR3 runs to 15 residues. CDR3 sequence (DNA): TGTGCCAGCAGCTTAGGAGGCCTTCTTTCCTACGAGCAGTACGTC. This encodes CASSLGGLLSYEQYV.

V is TRBV29-1 and J is TRBJ2-5; 10 nucleotides align to TRBD1. From germline, CDR1 is SQVTM and CDR2 ANQGSEA. The CDR3 length is 15 residues. J lost 5 bases, V lost 2 bases, and 8 bases had no gene match. CDR3 in DNA: TGCAGCGTTGAATGGGACAGGGGTCCATGGGAGACCCAGTACTTC. Its translation: CSVEWDRGPWETQYF.

The CDR3 loop is CASSLAGSAIYF. CDR3 nucleotides: TGTGCCAGCAGCTTAGCGGGGTCGGCCATATATTTT. This chain uses TRBV7-9 with TRBJ1-3; D gene ambiguous. V dropped 0 bases and J dropped 11 bases, with 8 bases sitting between them. Germline loops: CDR1 SEHNR, CDR2 FQNEAQ (reference sequence). CDR3 length: 12 amino acids.

This rearrangement joins TRBV28 to TRBJ1-1, with D hard to call. Germline V gene sequence: CDR1 MDHEN, CDR2 SYDVKM. The CDR3 is made up of 12 amino acids. The V gene lost 2 bases and the J gene lost 8 bases, with 9 bases spanning the gap. CDR3: CASSLVAREAFF. The CDR3 nucleotides read TGTGCCAGCAGTTTAGTGGCGCGGGAAGCTTTCTTT.